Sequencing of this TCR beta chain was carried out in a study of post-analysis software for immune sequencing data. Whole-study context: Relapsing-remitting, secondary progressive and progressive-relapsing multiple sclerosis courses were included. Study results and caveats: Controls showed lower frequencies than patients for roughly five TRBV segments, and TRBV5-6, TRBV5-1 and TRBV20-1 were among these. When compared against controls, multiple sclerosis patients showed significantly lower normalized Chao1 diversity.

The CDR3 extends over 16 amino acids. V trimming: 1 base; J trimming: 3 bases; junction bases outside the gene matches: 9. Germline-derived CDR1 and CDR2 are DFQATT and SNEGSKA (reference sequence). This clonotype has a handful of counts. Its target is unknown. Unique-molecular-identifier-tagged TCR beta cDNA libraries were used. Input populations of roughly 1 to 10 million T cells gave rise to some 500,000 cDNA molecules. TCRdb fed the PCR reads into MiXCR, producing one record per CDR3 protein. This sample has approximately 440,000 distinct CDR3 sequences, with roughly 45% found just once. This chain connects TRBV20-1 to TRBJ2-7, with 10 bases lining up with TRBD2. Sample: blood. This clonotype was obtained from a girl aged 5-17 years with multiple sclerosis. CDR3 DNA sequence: TGCAGTGCTAGAGCTTCCCTACTAGCGGGGATCTACGAGCAGTACTTC. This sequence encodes CSARASLLAGIYEQYF.